The 9 T cell receptor beta chains in this list originate from one sample, sequenced in a study of identical twins. From the 5' RACE reads, TCRdb called clonotypes with MiXCR, one entry per CDR3 protein. The repertoire holds 450,000 or so distinct CDR3 sequences, with 20% to 30% as singletons. These data also formed part of another study, on T cells expressing NK-cell markers.

Sequenced: CD4+ T cells sorted from blood. The receptor source for this set is a young woman in good health.

This clonotype has only a few counts. The chain couples TRBV5-1 to TRBJ1-1; TRBD1 might be the D (5 bases). CDR1 SGHRS and CDR2 YFSETQ come from the germline V gene. Trimming took 6 bases from V and 5 from J, leaving 14 bases between them. CDR3 length: 13 residues. The DNA for the CDR3 is TGCGCCAGCATATCAGATAGACAGACTGAAGCTTTCTTT. It yields the protein CASISDRQTEAFF.

The rearrangement joins TRBV29-1 to TRBJ1-2; possibly TRBD1 for D (6 bases). Germline assignment: CDR1 SQVTM and CDR2 ANQGSEA. The V gene lost 3 bases and the J gene lost 4 bases, with 12 bases spanning the gap. The CDR3 has 13 amino acids. The CDR3 DNA reads TGCAGCGTTGATAAGCAGGGGACCTATGGCTACACCTTC. It yields the protein CSVDKQGTYGYTF.

This chain links TRBV5-8 with TRBJ1-1; D is undetermined. From germline, CDR1 is SGHTS and CDR2 YDEGEE. This CDR3 contains 15 residues. Trimming took off 1 base at V and 1 base at J, with 11 bases between the two ends. CDR3 region: CASSLNLARNTEAFF. CDR3 DNA: TGTGCCAGCAGCTTGAACCTCGCCAGGAACACTGAAGCTTTCTTT.

The V and J genes are TRBV10-3 and TRBJ2-7, with TRBD2 as a possible D gene (5 bases). Per germline, CDR1 ENHRY and CDR2 SYGVKD. The CDR3 extends over 13 amino acids. Trimming took off 6 bases at V and 1 base at J, with 10 bases between the two ends. Written as DNA, the CDR3 is TGTGCCATCAGGAATGGGGAGTCCTACGAGCAGTACGTC. It specifies CAIRNGESYEQYV.

This clonotype turned up a few times. The chain has TRBV7-2 and TRBJ2-7, with 7 bases lining up with TRBD1. V was pared by 2 bases and J by 11 bases, with 12 bases of the junction left unmatched. The length of the CDR3 is 14 residues. Germline V lookup: CDR1 SGHTA, CDR2 FQGNSA. The chain's CDR3 is CASSLYRDSPKKYF. The DNA for the CDR3 is TGTGCCAGCAGCTTATACCGGGACAGCCCTAAGAAGTACTTC. The full variable domain, its missing parts supplied by reference TRBV7-2 and TRBJ2-7, is GAGVSQSPSNKVTEKGKDVELRCDPISGHTALYWYRQSLGQGLEFLIYFQGNSAPDKSGLPSDRFSAERTGGSVSTLTIQRTQQEDSAVYLCASSLYRDSPKKYFGPGTRLTVT.

The chain is built from TRBV10-2 and TRBJ2-1, with 9 positions matching TRBD2. J lost 6 bases, V lost 0 bases, and 9 bases had no gene match. CDR1 and CDR2 from the germline V gene are WSHSY and SAAADI. The CDR3 contains 17 residues. The CDR3 loop reads CASSESRGGRAGNEQFF. The DNA of the CDR3 is TGCGCCAGCAGTGAGTCGAGGGGCGGGAGGGCAGGCAATGAGCAGTTCTTC.

This clonotype turned up a few times. The V and J genes are TRBV20-1 and TRBJ2-7; 7 nucleotides agree with TRBD2. V shed 0 bases and J 3 bases; nucleotides not matched to a gene: 5. The CDR3 loop spans 14 amino acids. Germline values: CDR1 DFQATT, CDR2 SNEGSKA (reference sequence). In DNA form, the CDR3 reads TGCAGTGCTAGAGATACGGGAGGAGACTACGAGCAGTACTTC. This codes for CSARDTGGDYEQYF.

This clonotype was seen more than once but under ten times. The V gene is TRBV12-3 or TRBV12-4, the J gene TRBJ2-7; D call uncertain. The CDR3 covers 14 residues. V was cut by 3 bases and J by 0 bases, with 9 bases left in between. The CDR3 DNA reads TGTGCCAGCAGTTTTCGGCAGGACTCCTACGAGCAGTACTTC. Amino acid sequence: CASSFRQDSYEQYF.

This clonotype was seen a few times. The CDR3 reads CASSPRDLSYEQYF. The CDR3 bases are TGTGCCAGCAGCCCCCGGGACTTATCCTACGAGCAGTACTTC. This chain connects TRBV12-3 or TRBV12-4 to TRBJ2-7; possible D gene TRBD2, 6 bases. The CDR3 totals 14 residues. The V gene lost 6 bases and the J gene lost 1 base, with 13 bases spanning the gap.